This TCR beta chain was recovered during a study of regulatory T cells in long-lasting Graves disease. The CDR3 runs 14 residues. CDR1 and CDR2 from the germline V gene are DFQATT and SNEGSKA (reference sequence). V lost 3 bases, J lost 7 bases, and 13 bases lay in between. CDR3 regions were amplified by Arm-PCR using iRepertoire HTBI primers to build TCR beta libraries. TCRdb reanalysed the multiplex PCR reads using MiXCR and keeps one entry per CDR3 protein. The profile shows some 560,000 distinct CDR3 sequences, about 15% of them singletons. Stated time point: newly diagnosed GD, antithyroid drugs for less than 3 months. PBMC-extracted RNA yielded the TCR library. The same data also went into a second study, on T cells in Graves' hyperthyroidism and ophthalmopathy.

This specimen was peripheral blood mononuclear cells (PBMCs), taken at new diagnosis, from a patient treated with antithyroid drugs. The source of this sequence is a woman aged 35-65 years with Graves disease. The gene calls are TRBV20-1 and TRBJ1-6, with D unclear. The CDR3 nucleotides read TGCAGTGCTAGCCTCCTAGGTCTCAATTCACCCCTCCACTTT. This encodes CSASLLGLNSPLHF.